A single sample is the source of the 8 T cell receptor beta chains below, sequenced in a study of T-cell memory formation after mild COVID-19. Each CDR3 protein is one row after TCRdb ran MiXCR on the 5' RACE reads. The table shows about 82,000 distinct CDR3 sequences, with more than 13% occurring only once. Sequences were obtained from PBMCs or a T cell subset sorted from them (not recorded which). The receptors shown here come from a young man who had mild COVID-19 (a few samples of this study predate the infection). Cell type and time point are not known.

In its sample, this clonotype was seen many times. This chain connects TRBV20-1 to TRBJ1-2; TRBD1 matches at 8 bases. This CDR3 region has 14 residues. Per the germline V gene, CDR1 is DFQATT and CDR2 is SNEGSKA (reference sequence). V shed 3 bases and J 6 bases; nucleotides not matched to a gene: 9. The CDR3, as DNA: TGCAGTGCTAGCTTGGACAGGGTCCCGGATGGCTACACCTTC. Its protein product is CSASLDRVPDGYTF.

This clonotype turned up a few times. CDR3 region: CASSQVGGLAGAYQETQYF. Here the CDR3 DNA reads TGCGCCAGCAGCCAAGTGGGGGGACTAGCGGGGGCCTACCAAGAGACCCAGTACTTC. The rearrangement joins TRBV4-1 to TRBJ2-5; 14 bases are a match to TRBD2. CDR1 is MGHRA and CDR2 is YSYEKL in the germline V gene. The CDR3 spans 19 residues. Trimming removed 1 base from V and 0 bases from J; junction bases left unmatched: 7.

The CDR3 sequence is CASRHRGFQETQYF. The DNA for the CDR3 is TGTGCCAGCCGCCATAGGGGCTTCCAAGAGACCCAGTACTTC. The chain recombines TRBV2 with TRBJ2-5; D is possibly TRBD1 (5 bases). Trimming cost V 8 bases and J 1 base, with 14 bases left between them. The germline V gene encodes CDR1 SNHLY and CDR2 FYNNEI. CDR3 length: 14 amino acids.

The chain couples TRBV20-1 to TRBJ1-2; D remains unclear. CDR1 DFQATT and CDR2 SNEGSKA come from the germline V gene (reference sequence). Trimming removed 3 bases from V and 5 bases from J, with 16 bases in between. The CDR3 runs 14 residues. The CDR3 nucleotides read TGCAGTGCTAGGAGAAGGCCGCGTATTTATGGCTACACCTTC. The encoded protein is CSARRRPRIYGYTF.

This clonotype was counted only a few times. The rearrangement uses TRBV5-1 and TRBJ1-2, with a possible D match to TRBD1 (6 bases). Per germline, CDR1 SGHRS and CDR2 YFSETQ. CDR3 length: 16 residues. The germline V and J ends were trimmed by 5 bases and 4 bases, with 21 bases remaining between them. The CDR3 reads CASRPPLAGVGYGYTF. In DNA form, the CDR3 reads TGCGCCAGCAGACCCCCCCTAGCAGGGGTGGGCTATGGCTACACCTTC.

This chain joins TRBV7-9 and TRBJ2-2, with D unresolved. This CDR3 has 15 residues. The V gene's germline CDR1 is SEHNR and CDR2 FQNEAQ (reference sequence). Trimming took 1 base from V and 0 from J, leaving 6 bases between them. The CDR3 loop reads CASSLEMANTGELFF. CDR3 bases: TGTGCCAGCAGCTTAGAAATGGCGAACACCGGGGAGCTGTTTTTT.

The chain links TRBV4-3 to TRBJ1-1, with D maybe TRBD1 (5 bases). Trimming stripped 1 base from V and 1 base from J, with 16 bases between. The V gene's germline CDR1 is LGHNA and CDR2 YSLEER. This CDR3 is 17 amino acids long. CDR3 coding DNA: TGCGCCAGCAGCCAAGGTCTTTGGGACTGGGAGAACACTGAAGCTTTCTTT. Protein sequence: CASSQGLWDWENTEAFF.

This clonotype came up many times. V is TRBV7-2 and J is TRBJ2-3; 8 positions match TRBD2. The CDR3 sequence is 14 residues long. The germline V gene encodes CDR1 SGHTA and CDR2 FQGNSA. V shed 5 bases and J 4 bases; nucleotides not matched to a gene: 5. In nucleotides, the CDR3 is TGTGCCAGCAGCGATTCGGGAGGGCCAGATACGCAGTATTTT. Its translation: CASSDSGGPDTQYF.